One sample yielded the 4 T cell receptor beta chains listed below, sequenced in a study of blood T cell repertoires in COVID-19. Sequencing was performed with immunoSEQ multiplex PCR; in TCRdb, only in-frame clones are kept and a portion is missing. The repertoire holds more than 250,000 clones, with about 91% as singletons. The sequenced sample consisted of peripheral blood. The source of these receptors is a woman in her thirties with COVID-19, enrolled during active disease.

The chain recombines TRBV10-2 with TRBJ1-3; 10 bases map to TRBD1. Germline trimming cut 8 bases from V and 7 bases from J; bases unmatched to any gene: 8. This CDR3 comprises 14 residues. Germline CDR1 is WSHSY and CDR2 is SAAADI. Here the CDR3 DNA reads TGCGCCAGCGGGGACAGGGGACATAAGAACACCATATATTTT. Its translation: CASGDRGHKNTIYF.

The CDR3 region is CASAEGSNEQFF. The CDR3 DNA is TGTGCCAGTGCGGAGGGGTCCAATGAGCAGTTCTTC. The gene calls are TRBV9 and TRBJ2-1; D is perhaps TRBD2 (6 bases). This CDR3 region has 12 residues. Trimming removed 8 bases at V and 6 bases at J, with 12 bases between. Germline V CDR1 and CDR2: SGDLS, YYNGEE.

V gene TRBV29-1 combines with J gene TRBJ2-5; possible D gene TRBD2, 6 bases. Trimming took off 4 bases at V and 5 bases at J, with 17 bases between the two ends. Germline lookup yields CDR1 SQVTM and CDR2 ANQGSEA. This CDR3 is 14 amino acids long. DNA for the CDR3: TGCAGCGTTGCTGAATTGCGGGGCCGGGAGACCCAGTACTTC. Translating gives CSVAELRGRETQYF.

This clone was observed a handful of times. V usage is TRBV27 and J usage is TRBJ1-2; TRBD1 might be the D (5 bases). Trimming left V 3 bases short and J 5 bases short, with 13 bases between. Germline values: CDR1 MNHEY, CDR2 SMNVEV (reference sequence). This CDR3 has 14 amino acids. CDR3 protein: CASSFIPGKYGYTF. In DNA, the CDR3 is TGTGCCAGCAGTTTTATTCCAGGGAAGTATGGCTACACCTTC.